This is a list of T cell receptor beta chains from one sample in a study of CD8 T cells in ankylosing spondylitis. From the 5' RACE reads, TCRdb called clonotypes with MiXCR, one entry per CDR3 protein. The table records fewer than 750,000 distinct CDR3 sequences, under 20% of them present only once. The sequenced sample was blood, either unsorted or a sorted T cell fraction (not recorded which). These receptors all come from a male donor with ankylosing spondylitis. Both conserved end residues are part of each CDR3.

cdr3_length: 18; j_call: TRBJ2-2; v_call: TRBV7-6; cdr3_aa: CASSVLFLGGEGTGELFF
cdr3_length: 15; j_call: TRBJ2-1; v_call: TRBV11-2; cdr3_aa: CASSLDGEPYNEQFF
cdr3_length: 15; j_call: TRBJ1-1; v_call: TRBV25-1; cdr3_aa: CASRNKGWMNTEAFF
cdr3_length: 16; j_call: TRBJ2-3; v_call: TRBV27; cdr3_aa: CASRPASGGSTDTQYF
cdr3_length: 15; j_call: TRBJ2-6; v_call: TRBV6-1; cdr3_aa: CASASRGPGANVLTF
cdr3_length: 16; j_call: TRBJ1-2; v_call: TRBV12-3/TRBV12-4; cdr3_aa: CASSPPQFQANYGYTF
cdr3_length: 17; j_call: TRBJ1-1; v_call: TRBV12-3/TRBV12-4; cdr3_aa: CASSLGELSLWDTEAFF
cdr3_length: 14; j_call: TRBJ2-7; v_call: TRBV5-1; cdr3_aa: CASSQGQGLYEQYF
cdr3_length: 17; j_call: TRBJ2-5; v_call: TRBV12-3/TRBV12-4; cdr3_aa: CASSLQRGSSKRETQYF
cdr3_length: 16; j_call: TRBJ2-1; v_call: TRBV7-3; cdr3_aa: CASSRTSLSTYNEQFF
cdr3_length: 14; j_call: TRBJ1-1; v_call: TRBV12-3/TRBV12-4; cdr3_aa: CASSLIGKNTEAFF
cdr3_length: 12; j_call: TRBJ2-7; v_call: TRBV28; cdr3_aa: CASCVRTYEQYF
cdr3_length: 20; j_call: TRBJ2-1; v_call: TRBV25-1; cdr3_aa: CASKATARTSGGAAYNEQFF
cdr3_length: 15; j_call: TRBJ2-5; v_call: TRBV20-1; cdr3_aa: CSAPRSGGYQETQYF
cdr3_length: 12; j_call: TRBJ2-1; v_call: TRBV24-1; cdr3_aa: CATSGQHREQFF
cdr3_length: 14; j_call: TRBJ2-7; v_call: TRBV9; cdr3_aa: CASSVEGNSHEQYF
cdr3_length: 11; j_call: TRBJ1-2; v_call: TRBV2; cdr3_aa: CASRGDSGYTF
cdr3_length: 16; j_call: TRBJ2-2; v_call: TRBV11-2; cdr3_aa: CASSKRQGVGTGELFF
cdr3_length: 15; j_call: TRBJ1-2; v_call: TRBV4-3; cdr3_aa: CASSQDRLGYYGYTF
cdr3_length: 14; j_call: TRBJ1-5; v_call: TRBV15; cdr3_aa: CATSRTGAGELQHF
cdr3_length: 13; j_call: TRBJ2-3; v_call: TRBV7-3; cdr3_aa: CASSSSRTDTQYF
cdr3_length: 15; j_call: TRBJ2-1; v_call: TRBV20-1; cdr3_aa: CSARGAGFIYNEQFF
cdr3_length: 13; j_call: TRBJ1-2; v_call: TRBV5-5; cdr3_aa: CASTPGTHYGYTF
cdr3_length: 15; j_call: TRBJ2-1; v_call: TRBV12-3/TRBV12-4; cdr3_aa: CASSLGTSGVNEQFF
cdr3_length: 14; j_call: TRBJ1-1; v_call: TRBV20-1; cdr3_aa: CSARAAGLNTEAFF
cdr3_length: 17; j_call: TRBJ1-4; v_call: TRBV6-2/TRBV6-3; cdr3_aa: CASSYHGTVVGGEKLFF
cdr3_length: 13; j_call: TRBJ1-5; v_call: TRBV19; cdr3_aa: CASSLYKNQPQHF
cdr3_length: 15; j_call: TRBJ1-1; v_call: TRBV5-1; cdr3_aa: CASSVGAGGQSEAFF
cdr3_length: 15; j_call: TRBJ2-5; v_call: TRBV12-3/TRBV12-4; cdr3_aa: CASNAAGGSWETQYF
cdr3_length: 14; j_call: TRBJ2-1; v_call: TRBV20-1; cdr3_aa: CSARGLSSYNEQFF
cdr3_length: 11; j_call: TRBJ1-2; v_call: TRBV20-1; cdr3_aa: CSARWSYGYTF
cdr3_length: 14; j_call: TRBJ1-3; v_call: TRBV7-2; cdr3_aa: CASSSRGKGNTIYF
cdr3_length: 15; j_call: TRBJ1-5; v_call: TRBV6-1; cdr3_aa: CASSEVTGGNQPQHF
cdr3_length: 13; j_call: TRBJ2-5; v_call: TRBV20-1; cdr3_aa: CSAWAAGQETQYF
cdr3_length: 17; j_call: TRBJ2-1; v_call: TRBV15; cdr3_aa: CATSRDQVAGVNGEQFF
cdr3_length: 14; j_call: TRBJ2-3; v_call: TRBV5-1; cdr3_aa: CASRGGTSTDTQYF
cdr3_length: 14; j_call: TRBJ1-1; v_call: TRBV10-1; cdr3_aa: CASSPGDSKVEAFF
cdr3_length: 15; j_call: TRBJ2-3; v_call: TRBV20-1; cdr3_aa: CSASAGTRSTDTQYF
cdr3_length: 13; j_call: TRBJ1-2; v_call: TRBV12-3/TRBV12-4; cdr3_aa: CASRYGQYYGYTF
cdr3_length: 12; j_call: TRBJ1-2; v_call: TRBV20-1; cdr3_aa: CSAIGTVNGYTF
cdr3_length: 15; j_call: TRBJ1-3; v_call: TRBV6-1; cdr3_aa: CASSQTGGAESPIYF